These T cell receptor beta chains were read from a single sample in a study of shared clonotypes between healthy human individuals. Assay: immunoSEQ multiplex PCR; the TCRdb copy retains only in-frame clones and omits some. The data contain millions of clones, approximately 95% of them singletons. Sequencing was performed on naive CD4+ T cells sorted from blood. Receptor source: a young man in good health. CDR3s leave out the opening cysteine and the closing phenylalanine or tryptophan. A D gene is named only where the DNA matches it firmly.

v_gene	j_gene	d_gene	len	CDR3aa
TRBV19	TRBJ2-2	TRBD2	14	ASSILAGLNTGELF
TRBV2	TRBJ2-2	TRBD1	11	ASSGQGNGELF
TRBV10-3	TRBJ1-1	-	11	AISADVYAEAF
TRBV27	TRBJ2-3	TRBD1	14	ASSGRQGVSTDTQY
TRBV7-9	TRBJ2-3	-	11	ASSLGILAAQY
TRBV9	TRBJ2-7	-	12	ASSRQGGSYEQY
TRBV2	TRBJ1-2	TRBD1	12	ASSLLQGAKGYT
TRBV6-6	TRBJ1-1	-	11	ASSTTGSTEAF
TRBV19	TRBJ1-2	-	13	ASSIAPGGGYGYT
TRBV5-1	TRBJ2-7	TRBD1	12	ASSFTGGGFEQY
TRBV7-8	TRBJ1-2	-	13	ASSLDGSAGAGYT
TRBV30	TRBJ2-5	TRBD2	11	AWARGGQETQY
TRBV29-1	TRBJ2-5	-	10	SVGSSLETQY
TRBV12-5	TRBJ2-2	-	17	ASGLVPINLLSSTGELF
TRBV6-5	TRBJ2-7	-	11	ASSRHSSYEQY
TRBV18	TRBJ2-2	-	15	ASSPSNPHSYTGELF